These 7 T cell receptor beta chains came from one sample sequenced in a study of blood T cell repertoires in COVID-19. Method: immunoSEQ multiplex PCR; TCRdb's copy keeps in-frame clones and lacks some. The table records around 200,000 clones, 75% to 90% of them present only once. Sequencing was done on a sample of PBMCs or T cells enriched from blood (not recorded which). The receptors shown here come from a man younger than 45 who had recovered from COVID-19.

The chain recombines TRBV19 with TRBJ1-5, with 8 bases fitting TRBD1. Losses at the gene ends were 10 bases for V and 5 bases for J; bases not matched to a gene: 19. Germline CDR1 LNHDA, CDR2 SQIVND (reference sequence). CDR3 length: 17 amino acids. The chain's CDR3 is CANHVAGAEQGDQPQHF. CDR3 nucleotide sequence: TGTGCCAATCACGTCGCCGGGGCCGAACAGGGGGATCAGCCCCAGCATTTT.

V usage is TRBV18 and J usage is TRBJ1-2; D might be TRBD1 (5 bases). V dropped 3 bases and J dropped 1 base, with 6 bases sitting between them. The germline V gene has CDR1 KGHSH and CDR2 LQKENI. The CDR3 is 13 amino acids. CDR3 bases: TGTGCCAGCTCACCGGGGCTTAACTATGGCTACACCTTC. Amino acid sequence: CASSPGLNYGYTF.

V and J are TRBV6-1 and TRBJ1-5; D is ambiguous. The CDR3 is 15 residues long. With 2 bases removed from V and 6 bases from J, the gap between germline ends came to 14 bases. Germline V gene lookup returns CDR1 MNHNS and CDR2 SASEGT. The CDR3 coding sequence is TGTGCCAGCAGTGAATTAAGTACGCCCAGTCAGCCCCAGCATTTT. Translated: CASSELSTPSQPQHF.

The CDR3 DNA sequence: TGTGCCAGCAGCTTCGAGGGGGCTCCCTCCTACGAGCAGTACTTC. Residues: CASSFEGAPSYEQYF. The J gene is TRBJ2-7, the V gene TRBV7-9; 7 nucleotides agree with TRBD1. This CDR3 is 15 amino acids long. Germline loops: CDR1 SEHNR, CDR2 FQNEAQ (reference sequence). The junction had 5 bases not matched to a gene; V was cut back by 3 bases and J by 0 bases. The whole variable domain, filled in from reference TRBV7-9 and TRBJ2-7, reads DTGVSQNPRHKITKRGQNVTFRCDPISEHNRLYWYRQTLGQGPEFLTYFQNEAQLEKSRLLSDRFSAERPKGSFSTLEIQRTEQGDSAMYLCASSFEGAPSYEQYFGPGTRLTVT.

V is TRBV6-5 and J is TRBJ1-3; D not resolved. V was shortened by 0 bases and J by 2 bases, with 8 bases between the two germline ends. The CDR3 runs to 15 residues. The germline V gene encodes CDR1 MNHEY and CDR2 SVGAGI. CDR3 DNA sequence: TGTGCCAGCAGTTACTCGAGAGGGCCTGGAAACACCATATATTTT. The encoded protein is CASSYSRGPGNTIYF.

DNA for the CDR3: TGTGCCAGTAGTGACACAGTCAATCAGCCCCAGCATTTT. Translation: CASSDTVNQPQHF. The chain combines TRBV19 with TRBJ1-5; unclear D gene. Trimming cost V 5 bases and J 3 bases, with 8 bases left between them. Germline lookup yields CDR1 LNHDA and CDR2 SQIVND (reference sequence). The CDR3 runs to 13 residues.

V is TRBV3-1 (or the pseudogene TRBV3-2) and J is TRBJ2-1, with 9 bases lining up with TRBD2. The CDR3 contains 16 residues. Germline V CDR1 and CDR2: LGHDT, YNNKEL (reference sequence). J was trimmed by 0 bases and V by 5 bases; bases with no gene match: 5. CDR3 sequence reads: CASSADSGSSYNEQFF. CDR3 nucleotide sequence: TGTGCCAGCAGCGCCGATAGCGGGAGCTCCTACAATGAGCAGTTCTTC.